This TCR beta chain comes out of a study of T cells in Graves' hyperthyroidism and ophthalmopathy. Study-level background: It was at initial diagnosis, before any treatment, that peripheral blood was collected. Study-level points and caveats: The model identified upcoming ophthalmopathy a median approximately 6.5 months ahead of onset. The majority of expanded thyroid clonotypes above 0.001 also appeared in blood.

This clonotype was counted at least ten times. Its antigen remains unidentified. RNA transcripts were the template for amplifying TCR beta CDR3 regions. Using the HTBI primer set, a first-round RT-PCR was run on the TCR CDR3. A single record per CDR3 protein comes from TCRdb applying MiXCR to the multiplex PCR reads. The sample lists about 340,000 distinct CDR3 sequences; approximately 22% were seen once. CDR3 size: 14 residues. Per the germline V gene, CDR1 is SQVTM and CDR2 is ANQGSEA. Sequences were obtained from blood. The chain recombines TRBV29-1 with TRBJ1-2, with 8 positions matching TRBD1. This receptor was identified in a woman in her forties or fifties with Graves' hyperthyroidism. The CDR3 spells CRPNKPDRDYGYTF. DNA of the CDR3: TGCAGGCCTAACAAACCGGACAGGGACTATGGCTACACCTTC.